The 14 T cell receptor beta chains listed next were all sequenced from one sample in a study of cytomegalovirus exposure and HLA in healthy donors (dated by TCRdb to the late 2010s). To prepare the library, the immunoSEQ multiplex PCR assay was applied. The multiplex PCR relied on a mix of 60 forward primers for TCR Vbeta segments and 13 reverse primers for TCR Jbeta segments. In its TCRdb copy, this immuneACCESS table keeps in-frame sequences only and misses some clones. Where compared with another copy, unresolved V genes explain less than half of these, and the others have no known cause. This sample comprises around 140,000 clones, 75% to 80% of them detected only once. Roughly 1% of the sample is in the top ten clones. Material for sequencing was PBMCs. The receptors were gathered from an older woman in good health and CMV-seronegative.

This clone was counted between two and nine times. The CDR3 reads CASSKLPTSFGTGELFF. The DNA of the CDR3 is TGTGCCAGCAGTAAACTACCCACTAGCTTCGGCACCGGGGAGCTGTTTTTT. This rearrangement joins TRBV28 to TRBJ2-2; tentatively, D is TRBD2 (6 bases). Germline assignment: CDR1 MDHEN and CDR2 SYDVKM. The CDR3 spans 17 residues. Between the trimmed V and J ends, which lost 5 bases and 4 bases, there was a span of 20 bases.

The chain links TRBV18 to TRBJ1-6; D remains ambiguous. Trimming removed 1 base from V and 7 bases from J, with 8 bases in between. The CDR3 consists of 14 residues. The germline CDR1 and CDR2 sequences are KGHSH and LQKENI. CDR3 DNA sequence: TGTGCCAGCTCACCACATACAGAGAATTCACCCCTCCACTTT. Protein: CASSPHTENSPLHF.

The rearrangement uses TRBV11-3 and TRBJ2-3; 9 positions agree with TRBD2. CDR3 size: 15 residues. The germline V gene encodes CDR1 SGHNT and CDR2 YENEEA. V lost 4 bases to trimming and J lost 2 bases; unmatched junction nucleotides: 4. CDR3 DNA sequence: TGTGCCAGCAGCTCAGGACTAGCGTTCACAGATACGCAGTATTTT. Its protein product is CASSSGLAFTDTQYF. The full variable domain, rest sourced from reference TRBV11-3 and TRBJ2-3, is EAGVVQSPRYKIIEKKQPVAFWCNPISGHNTLYWYLQNLGQGPELLIRYENEEAVDDSQLPKDRFSAERLKGVDSTLKIQPAELGDSAVYLCASSSGLAFTDTQYFGPGTRLTVL.

V is TRBV7-8 and J is TRBJ2-3; D is uncertain. The CDR3 runs to 14 residues. V lost 0 bases and J lost 4, with 8 bases in between. Germline assignment: CDR1 SGHVS and CDR2 FQNEAQ. The CDR3 protein is CASSLAVSSDTQYF. In nucleotides, the CDR3 is TGTGCCAGCAGCTTAGCTGTGTCCTCAGATACGCAGTATTTT.

This clone was seen a few times. The chain is built from TRBV28 and TRBJ1-4; D not resolved. Trimming removed 2 bases from V and 10 bases from J, with 14 bases in between. This CDR3 region has 14 residues. Germline values: CDR1 MDHEN, CDR2 SYDVKM. DNA for the CDR3: TGTGCCAGCAGTTTACCCGCACTCATCGGAAAACTGTTTTTT. As protein: CASSLPALIGKLFF.

The chain combines TRBV10-3 with TRBJ2-5; the match to TRBD1 covers 9 bases. Germline V CDR1 and CDR2: ENHRY, SYGVKD. V was clipped by 4 bases and J by 4 bases; unmatched bases: 1. The CDR3 contains 13 residues. The CDR3 reads CAISVDRGETQYF. CDR3 bases: TGTGCCATCAGTGTGGACAGGGGAGAGACCCAGTACTTC.

The rearrangement links TRBV4-2 to TRBJ2-7; 9 bases line up with TRBD1. Germline CDR1 and CDR2: LGHNA and YNFKEQ. After removal of 3 bases from V and 7 bases from J, the junction contained 4 bases not matched to a gene. The CDR3 contains 13 residues. The CDR3 bases are TGTGCCAGCAGCCAGGGGACAGGGCGGGAGCAGTACTTC. Protein product: CASSQGTGREQYF.

Only a few counts were recorded for this clone. This chain links TRBV10-2 with TRBJ1-2; D may be TRBD1 (5 bases). This CDR3 has 15 amino acids. The ends were cut back, 3 bases at V and 2 bases at J, with 13 bases in the middle. CDR1 and CDR2 from the germline V gene are WSHSY and SAAADI. CDR3 amino acids: CASSDWGGANYGYTF. CDR3 coding DNA: TGCGCCAGCAGTGACTGGGGAGGGGCCAACTATGGCTACACCTTC.

The chain recombines TRBV5-1 with TRBJ2-7; possibly TRBD1 for D (7 bases). The CDR3 has 16 amino acids. Germline lookup yields CDR1 SGHRS and CDR2 YFSETQ. V lost 4 bases, J lost 0 bases, and 17 bases lay in between. The CDR3 DNA sequence: TGCGCCAGCAGCCACACCGGAGGGACAGTCTCCTACGAGCAGTACTTC. It encodes CASSHTGGTVSYEQYF.

This clone was counted a few times. The chain links TRBV29-1 to TRBJ2-4; D not resolved. The V gene lost 4 bases and the J gene lost 5 bases, with 3 bases spanning the gap. This CDR3 has 10 residues. Germline V lookup: CDR1 SQVTM, CDR2 ANQGSEA. The CDR3 loop is CSVAENIQYF. The CDR3 DNA sequence: TGCAGCGTTGCTGAAAACATTCAGTACTTC.

This clone was seen just once. The chain employs TRBV2 and TRBJ1-1; 9 bases fit TRBD1. The CDR3 is 15 amino acids. Losses at the gene ends were 6 bases for V and 1 base for J; bases not matched to a gene: 6. Germline loops: CDR1 SNHLY, CDR2 FYNNEI. The CDR3 DNA sequence: TGTGCCAGCAGGTTGGAGACAGGGGGGAACACTGAAGCTTTCTTT. This codes for CASRLETGGNTEAFF.

The V and J genes are TRBV27 and TRBJ2-4; 7 bases map to TRBD1. The J segment lost 8 bases and the V segment lost 8 bases, leaving 15 bases of the junction unmatched. The germline gives CDR1 MNHEY, CDR2 SMNVEV (reference sequence). The CDR3 has 15 residues. Here the CDR3 DNA reads TGTGCCAGCTCGAGACAGGGTATCGCCTGGGACATTCAGTACTTC. This codes for CASSRQGIAWDIQYF.

CDR3 bases: TGTGCCAGCTCACCTCCAGGGGCAGATACGCAGTATTTT. It codes for CASSPPGADTQYF. V and J are TRBV18 and TRBJ2-3; maybe TRBD1 (6 bases). This CDR3 has 13 residues. Looked up from germline, CDR1 is KGHSH and CDR2 is LQKENI. Trimming shortened V by 3 bases and J by 4 bases, and 8 bases separated the two germline ends.

The chain has TRBV5-4 and TRBJ2-2; 8 bases map to TRBD1. V lost 5 bases, J lost 0 bases, and 3 bases stayed unmatched. The CDR3 covers 15 residues. Germline CDR1 SGHNT, CDR2 YYREEE (reference sequence). Written as DNA, the CDR3 is TGTGCCAGCAGAGGACAGGGATCGAACACCGGGGAGCTGTTTTTT. Its translation: CASRGQGSNTGELFF.